The 32 T cell receptor beta chains in this list originate from one sample, sequenced in a study of blood T cell repertoires in COVID-19. Sequenced by immunoSEQ multiplex PCR; TCRdb stores in-frame clones only, minus some. The table has about 130,000 clones, about 85% seen once. The sample taken for sequencing was peripheral blood. All receptors come from a man aged 35 to 55 with active or convalescent COVID-19.

CDR3 sequence reads: CASSLLASGPYEQYF. The CDR3 coding sequence is TGTGCCAGCAGCTTACTTGCTAGCGGCCCCTACGAGCAGTACTTC. This rearrangement joins TRBV7-3 to TRBJ2-7; 7 bases are a match to TRBD2. The CDR3 length is 15 residues. Germline V gives CDR1 SGHTA, CDR2 FQGTGA. J gave up 2 bases and V 2 bases, and 6 bases lay outside the gene matches.

The genes are TRBV11-2 and TRBJ2-2; 12 bases match TRBD2. The CDR3 has 15 residues. The J segment lost 4 bases and the V segment lost 4 bases, leaving 1 base of the junction unmatched. Germline assignment: CDR1 SGHAT and CDR2 FQNNGV. CDR3 sequence: CASSSSGGVTGELFF. The CDR3 nucleotides read TGTGCCAGCAGCTCTAGCGGGGGGGTCACCGGGGAGCTGTTTTTT.

The gene calls are TRBV11-2 and TRBJ2-7, with TRBD1 matching 7 bases. Germline CDR1 reads SGHAT; CDR2 reads FQNNGV. The V segment lost 4 bases and the J segment 3 bases; nucleotides outside the gene matches: 9. This CDR3 comprises 15 residues. DNA for the CDR3: TGTGCCAGCAGCTCGCAGACAGGGAGTTACTACGAGCAGTACTTC. Its translation: CASSSQTGSYYEQYF.

This chain links TRBV3-1 (or the pseudogene TRBV3-2) with TRBJ1-5, with a possible D match to TRBD1 (5 bases). Trimming took off 2 bases at V and 4 bases at J, with 12 bases between the two ends. Looked up from germline, CDR1 is LGHDT and CDR2 is YNNKEL (reference sequence). The CDR3 length is 15 residues. The CDR3 protein is CASSQRGSPNQPQHF. DNA for the CDR3: TGTGCCAGCAGCCAAAGGGGCAGCCCTAATCAGCCCCAGCATTTT.

This rearrangement joins TRBV14 to TRBJ2-5, with TRBD2 matching over 13 bases. The CDR3 runs to 16 residues. Germline V gives CDR1 SGHDN, CDR2 FVKESK. The trim removed 1 base at V and 1 base at J, leaving 0 bases unmatched. CDR3 in amino acids: CASSQGLAGGQETQYF. CDR3 coding DNA: TGTGCCAGCAGCCAAGGACTAGCGGGGGGCCAAGAGACCCAGTACTTC.

This chain uses TRBV4-3 with TRBJ2-3, with a tentative D call TRBD1 (6 bases). Trimming removed 1 base from V and 0 bases from J, with 20 bases in between. This CDR3 contains 19 residues. Germline V lookup: CDR1 LGHNA, CDR2 YSLEER. CDR3 protein: CASSQAQTLQGLSTDTQYF. CDR3 coding DNA: TGCGCCAGCAGCCAAGCGCAGACCCTACAGGGTCTAAGCACAGATACGCAGTATTTT.

The V and J genes are TRBV2 and TRBJ1-5; TRBD1 might be the D (5 bases). The V and J ends lost 6 bases and 0 bases respectively, with 15 bases between them. CDR3 length: 16 residues. The V gene's germline CDR1 is SNHLY and CDR2 FYNNEI. The CDR3: CASSQYQGYSNQPQHF. The CDR3 DNA is TGTGCCAGCAGCCAGTACCAGGGCTATAGCAATCAGCCCCAGCATTTT.

The genes are TRBV6-2 or TRBV6-3 and TRBJ1-2; D is undetermined. The V end lost 2 bases, the J end lost 5 bases, and 6 bases lay between the germline ends. This CDR3 is 12 amino acids long. The germline gives CDR1 MNHEY, CDR2 SVGEGT. DNA for the CDR3: TGTGCCAGCAGTTACGGAGGGTATGGCTACACCTTC. Protein sequence: CASSYGGYGYTF.

The chain carries TRBV10-3 and TRBJ2-1, with TRBD2 identical over 12 bases. V gave up 3 bases and J gave up 5 bases; unmatched junction bases: 2. Germline V CDR1 and CDR2: ENHRY, SYGVKD. The CDR3 spans 15 residues. CDR3 bases: TGTGCCATCAGTGACCTAGCGGGGGGGCACAATGAGCAGTTCTTC. Its protein product is CAISDLAGGHNEQFF.

This sequence joins TRBV27 and TRBJ1-4; tentatively, D is TRBD1 (6 bases). V was pared by 4 bases and J by 6 bases, with 15 bases between. Germline-derived CDR1 and CDR2 are MNHEY and SMNVEV (reference sequence). The CDR3 runs to 15 residues. CDR3 sequence: CASSSGQQNHEKLFF. The DNA for the CDR3 is TGTGCCAGCAGTTCTGGACAGCAAAACCATGAAAAACTGTTTTTT.

This clone was recorded once. This chain connects TRBV5-4 to TRBJ2-1, with 12 bases identical to TRBD2. Germline CDR1 reads SGHNT; CDR2 reads YYREEE (reference sequence). The CDR3 totals 15 residues. V lost 1 base and J lost 8; bases outside the gene matches: 4. CDR3 nucleotide sequence: TGTGCCAGCAGCTTGAAACTAGCGGGGGGCGATGAGCAGTTCTTC. Protein product: CASSLKLAGGDEQFF. The full variable domain, completed using reference TRBV5-4 and TRBJ2-1, is ETGVTQSPTHLIKTRGQQVTLRCSSQSGHNTVSWYQQALGQGPQFIFQYYREEENGRGNFPPRFSGLQFPNYSSELNVNALELDDSALYLCASSLKLAGGDEQFFGPGTRLTVL.

This chain links TRBV6-5 with TRBJ1-1, with a weak D call TRBD1 (5 bases). The CDR3 loop spans 14 amino acids. Trimming shortened V by 0 bases and J by 3 bases, and 8 bases separated the two germline ends. Germline V lookup: CDR1 MNHEY, CDR2 SVGAGI. The CDR3 sequence: CASSYSTRDTEAFF. CDR3 coding DNA: TGTGCCAGCAGTTACTCGACCAGGGACACTGAAGCTTTCTTT.

The V call is TRBV19, the J call TRBJ1-6; D might be TRBD1 (5 bases). The germline V gene has CDR1 LNHDA and CDR2 SQIVND (reference sequence). Trimming shortened V by 7 bases and J by 8 bases, and 12 bases separated the two germline ends. CDR3 size: 13 residues. The CDR3 spells CASNLDSDSPLHF. The DNA for the CDR3 is TGTGCCAGTAACCTAGACAGTGATTCACCCCTCCACTTT.

This clone came up a few times. The chain joins TRBV10-3 to TRBJ2-2; D is unclear. CDR3 length: 11 amino acids. The germline CDR1 and CDR2 sequences are ENHRY and SYGVKD. V was shortened by 4 bases and J by 7 bases, with 4 bases between the two germline ends. DNA for the CDR3: TGTGCCATCAGTGCAGGCGGGGAGCTGTTTTTT. Its protein product is CAISAGGELFF.

This chain joins TRBV7-2 and TRBJ2-7; TRBD1 agrees at 8 bases. Germline values: CDR1 SGHTA, CDR2 FQGNSA. The trim removed 1 base at V and 2 bases at J, leaving 4 bases unmatched. This CDR3 spans 15 amino acids. The CDR3 coding sequence is TGTGCCAGCAGCTTAGTTCTACAGGGGGCCTACGAGCAGTACTTC. This encodes CASSLVLQGAYEQYF.

V is TRBV9 and J is TRBJ1-6; 12 positions match TRBD1. The CDR3 is made up of 15 amino acids. With 3 bases clipped from V and 5 bases from J, the junction kept 0 bases outside the gene matches. The germline V gene has CDR1 SGDLS and CDR2 YYNGEE. The CDR3 is CASSGDRGHNSPLHF. The CDR3 nucleotides are TGTGCCAGCAGCGGGGACAGGGGGCATAATTCACCCCTCCACTTT.

V usage is TRBV10-3 and J usage is TRBJ2-7; possibly TRBD1 for D (6 bases). The CDR3 has 15 residues. Deletions cut 8 bases from V and 0 bases from J, with 17 bases between. Germline V gene lookup returns CDR1 ENHRY and CDR2 SYGVKD. CDR3 amino acids: CAIVEKQGSSYEQYF. DNA for the CDR3: TGTGCCATCGTGGAAAAGCAGGGGAGCTCCTACGAGCAGTACTTC.

As concerns this clone: In the same sample, other DNA sequences code for this CDR3. V is TRBV19 and J is TRBJ2-1; 10 bases are a match to TRBD1. Trimming at V came to 5 bases and at J to 4 bases, leaving 2 bases not matched to a gene. The CDR3 is 14 amino acids. Germline CDR1 LNHDA, CDR2 SQIVND (reference sequence). The CDR3 coding sequence is TGTGCCAGTAGTCGACAGGGGGCGTACAATGAGCAGTTCTTC. This codes for CASSRQGAYNEQFF.

This chain's CDR3 is CASRLPGLCTDTQYF. The CDR3 DNA reads as TGCGCCAGCAGACTTCCGGGACTCTGCACAGATACGCAGTATTTT. This chain uses TRBV23-1 with TRBJ2-3; tentatively, D is TRBD2 (6 bases). TRBV23-1 is reported as an ORF; its role is uncertain. Trimming cost V 6 bases and J 1 base, with 14 bases left between them. The CDR3 runs to 15 residues.

The chain links TRBV2 to TRBJ1-4; tentatively, D is TRBD1 (6 bases). The V end was cut by 7 bases, the J end by 7 bases, with 16 bases between. This CDR3 comprises 14 residues. CDR1 and CDR2 from the germline V gene are SNHLY and FYNNEI. CDR3 DNA: TGTGCCAGCACTGCGGGGGCCCTTACTGAAAAACTGTTTTTT. This encodes CASTAGALTEKLFF.

The V gene is TRBV6-5, the J gene TRBJ1-3; D gene ambiguous. Between the trimmed V and J ends, which lost 6 bases and 1 base, there was a span of 10 bases. This CDR3 spans 14 amino acids. The germline CDR1 and CDR2 sequences are MNHEY and SVGAGI. CDR3 in DNA: TGTGCCAGCAGATCTCCAGGATCTGGAAACACCATATATTTT. Protein sequence: CASRSPGSGNTIYF.

V gene TRBV7-6 combines with J gene TRBJ2-1; 8 bases are shared with TRBD1. The CDR3 has 16 amino acids. The germline V gene has CDR1 SGHVS and CDR2 FNYEAQ. V lost 1 base and J lost 7; bases outside the gene matches: 9. The CDR3 coding sequence is TGTGCCAGCAGCTTAGTTCGGCAGGGGGCTGGTAATGAGCAGTTCTTC. Translation gives CASSLVRQGAGNEQFF.

The V call is TRBV3-1 (or the pseudogene TRBV3-2), the J call TRBJ2-5, with D unresolved. The V and J ends lost 4 bases and 5 bases respectively, with 11 bases between them. Germline V gives CDR1 LGHDT, CDR2 YNNKEL (reference sequence). This CDR3 contains 13 residues. The CDR3 sequence is CASSPYTPETQYF. CDR3 coding DNA: TGTGCCAGCAGCCCGTACACACCCGAGACCCAGTACTTC.

This chain uses TRBV7-3 with TRBJ2-2, with D hard to call. Per germline, CDR1 SGHTA and CDR2 FQGTGA. Deletions cut 5 bases from V and 1 base from J, with 5 bases between. The CDR3 length is 13 residues. In DNA, the CDR3 is TGTGCCAGCAGCATCCTGAACACCGGGGAGCTGTTTTTT. Encoded protein: CASSILNTGELFF. Combining the CDR3 with reference TRBV7-3 and TRBJ2-2 gives the whole variable domain GAGVSQTPSNKVTEKGKYVELRCDPISGHTALYWYRQSLGQGPEFLIYFQGTGAADDSGLPNDRFFAVRPEGSVSTLKIQRTERGDSAVYLCASSILNTGELFFGEGSRLTVL.

This clone came up a few times. The CDR3 here is CASSDSAGDTGELFF. The DNA for the CDR3 is TGTGCCAGCAGTGACTCAGCGGGGGACACCGGGGAGCTGTTTTTT. The J gene is TRBJ2-2, the V gene TRBV6-4; 8 bases line up with TRBD2. The CDR3 loop spans 15 amino acids. J gave up 3 bases and V 0 bases, and 0 bases lay outside the gene matches. Germline V CDR1 and CDR2: MRHNA, SNTAGT.

The genes are TRBV9 and TRBJ1-5; 7 bases fit TRBD1. V dropped 4 bases and J dropped 3; count of bases not matched to a gene: 4. The CDR3 consists of 14 residues. Germline CDR1 reads SGDLS; CDR2 reads YYNGEE. The CDR3 DNA reads TGTGCCAGCAGCTTCGGGACAGTCAATCAGCCCCAGCATTTT. This translates into CASSFGTVNQPQHF.

The sample holds one count of this clone. In DNA, the CDR3 is TGTGCCAGCAGCTTGGCCGTCGACAGAGGAGAGACCCAGTACTTC. Translated: CASSLAVDRGETQYF. This chain uses TRBV5-4 with TRBJ2-5; a possible D gene is TRBD1 (5 bases). The germline V gene encodes CDR1 SGHNT and CDR2 YYREEE (reference sequence). Trimming removed 0 bases at V and 4 bases at J, with 13 bases between. The CDR3 loop spans 15 amino acids. The complete variable domain, with remaining parts taken from reference TRBV5-4 and TRBJ2-5, reads ETGVTQSPTHLIKTRGQQVTLRCSSQSGHNTVSWYQQALGQGPQFIFQYYREEENGRGNFPPRFSGLQFPNYSSELNVNALELDDSALYLCASSLAVDRGETQYFGPGTRLLVL.

V gene TRBV12-3 or TRBV12-4 combines with J gene TRBJ1-1; D uncertain. V lost 6 bases and J 1 base, leaving 3 bases between the germline ends. The CDR3 length is 11 residues. CDR3 coding DNA: TGTGCCAGCAGGGCGAACACTGAAGCTTTCTTT. It is translated as CASRANTEAFF.

The V and J genes are TRBV3-1 (or the pseudogene TRBV3-2) and TRBJ2-7, with 12 nucleotides matching TRBD2. The CDR3 length is 15 residues. The V segment lost 1 base and the J segment 4 bases; nucleotides outside the gene matches: 2. CDR1 and CDR2 from the germline V gene are LGHDT and YNNKEL (reference sequence). Written as DNA, the CDR3 is TGTGCCAGCAGCCAAGGGACTAGCGGGGTGTACGAGCAGTACTTC. Residues: CASSQGTSGVYEQYF.

This clone was seen once. The chain is built from TRBV25-1 and TRBJ2-3; no clear D. The CDR3 has 11 residues. V lost 3 bases to trimming and J lost 7 bases, with 5 bases between them. Germline CDR1 reads MGHDK; CDR2 reads SYGVNS. CDR3 amino acids: CASSDLYTQYF. DNA for the CDR3: TGTGCCAGCAGTGACCTCTATACGCAGTATTTT.

The rearrangement joins TRBV10-3 to TRBJ1-3, with 7 bases matching TRBD1. Germline V CDR1 and CDR2: ENHRY, SYGVKD. The CDR3 loop spans 16 amino acids. Trimming took 6 bases from V and 0 from J; bases not matched to a gene: 8. CDR3 DNA: TGTGCCATCAGACAGGGGTCAGCTTACTCTGGAAACACCATATATTTT. The encoded protein is CAIRQGSAYSGNTIYF.

This chain links TRBV5-4 with TRBJ1-4, with 9 bases lining up with TRBD1. The germline CDR1 and CDR2 sequences are SGHNT and YYREEE (reference sequence). With 2 bases clipped from V and 5 bases from J, the junction kept 4 bases outside the gene matches. The CDR3 consists of 15 residues. For the CDR3, the DNA is TGTGCCAGCAGCTTCGCTGGACAGGGGAATGAAAAACTGTTTTTT. Its translation: CASSFAGQGNEKLFF.